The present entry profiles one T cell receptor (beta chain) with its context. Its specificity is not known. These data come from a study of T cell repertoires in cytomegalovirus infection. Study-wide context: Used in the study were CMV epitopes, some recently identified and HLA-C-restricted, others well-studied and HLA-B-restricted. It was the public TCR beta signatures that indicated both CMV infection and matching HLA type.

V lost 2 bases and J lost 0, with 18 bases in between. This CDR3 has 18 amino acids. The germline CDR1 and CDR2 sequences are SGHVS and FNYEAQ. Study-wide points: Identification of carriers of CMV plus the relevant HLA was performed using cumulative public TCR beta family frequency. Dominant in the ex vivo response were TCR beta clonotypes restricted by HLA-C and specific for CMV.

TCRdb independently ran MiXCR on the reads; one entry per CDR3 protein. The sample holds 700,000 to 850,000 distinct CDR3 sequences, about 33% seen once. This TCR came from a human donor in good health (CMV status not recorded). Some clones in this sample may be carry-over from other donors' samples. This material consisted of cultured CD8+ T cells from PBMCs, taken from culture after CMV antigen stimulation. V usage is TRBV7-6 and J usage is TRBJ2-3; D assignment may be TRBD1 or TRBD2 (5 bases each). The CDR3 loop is CASSLLGDGWDSTDTQYF. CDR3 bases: TGTGCCAGCAGCTTATTGGGGGACGGATGGGACAGCACAGATACGCAGTATTTT.